One and the same sample provided the 8 T cell receptor beta chains below, sequenced in a study of T cell responses to AZD1222 COVID-19 vaccine. Libraries were prepared by immunoSEQ multiplex PCR; TCRdb keeps only in-frame clonotypes and omits some of them. This sample has over 150,000 clones, with approximately 94% found just once. The sequences come from peripheral blood, collected 28 days after the second AZD1222 dose. The source is an adult who received the AZD1222 COVID-19 vaccine.

The chain combines TRBV28 with TRBJ1-5; TRBD1 agrees at 7 bases. With 3 bases clipped from V and 0 bases from J, the junction kept 8 bases outside the gene matches. Germline CDR1 is MDHEN and CDR2 is SYDVKM. The CDR3 runs 17 residues. CDR3 amino acids: CASSLTTGTYSNQPQHF. The CDR3 DNA reads as TGTGCCAGCAGTTTGACGACAGGGACTTATAGCAATCAGCCCCAGCATTTT.

The chain has TRBV4-1 and TRBJ2-1, with D unclear. This CDR3 spans 14 amino acids. The V gene's germline CDR1 is MGHRA and CDR2 YSYEKL. Trimming cost V 0 bases and J 3 bases, with 6 bases left between them. CDR3 nucleotides: TGCGCCAGCAGCCAAGAGGGTGGCTACAATGAGCAGTTCTTC. Its translation is CASSQEGGYNEQFF.

V gene TRBV2 combines with J gene TRBJ1-2; D gene uncertain. The CDR3 extends over 13 amino acids. Trimming removed 7 bases from V and 1 base from J, with 10 bases in between. Germline CDR1 reads SNHLY; CDR2 reads FYNNEI. CDR3: CASTSLGNYGYTF. CDR3 DNA: TGTGCCAGCACTAGTTTGGGTAACTATGGCTACACCTTC.

The chain has TRBV10-1 and TRBJ1-3, with TRBD1 as a possible D gene (6 bases). The CDR3 length is 15 residues. The V gene lost 0 bases and the J gene lost 2 bases, with 8 bases spanning the gap. Germline V gene lookup returns CDR1 WNHNN and CDR2 SYGVQD (reference sequence). DNA of the CDR3: TGCGCCAGCAGTGAGTCCGGACAGCCTGGAAACACCATATATTTT. Translated: CASSESGQPGNTIYF.

The gene calls are TRBV6-2 or TRBV6-3 and TRBJ1-1, with no clear D. V was pared by 0 bases and J by 5 bases, with 7 bases between. The CDR3 sequence is 13 residues long. Germline-derived CDR1 and CDR2 are MNHEY and SVGEGT. The CDR3 DNA is TGTGCCAGCAGTTACTCAAGGGTGACTGAAGCTTTCTTT. Its protein product is CASSYSRVTEAFF.

This chain links TRBV3-1 (or the pseudogene TRBV3-2) with TRBJ2-2; TRBD2 agrees at 9 bases. From germline, CDR1 is LGHDT and CDR2 YNNKEL (reference sequence). The V gene end was trimmed by 1 base and the J gene end by 6 bases; junction bases not matched to a gene: 6. The length of the CDR3 is 16 residues. The CDR3 nucleotides are TGTGCCAGCAGCCAAGTAATTAGCGGGGGTTCCGGGGAGCTGTTTTTT. Residues: CASSQVISGGSGELFF.

V gene TRBV19 combines with J gene TRBJ2-1; tentatively, D is TRBD2 (6 bases). Germline-derived CDR1 and CDR2 are LNHDA and SQIVND (reference sequence). V lost 5 bases to trimming and J lost 9 bases, with 11 bases between them. This CDR3 region has 12 residues. The CDR3 sequence is CASSLEGTEQFF. CDR3 DNA sequence: TGTGCCAGTAGTCTGGAGGGGACTGAGCAGTTCTTC.

V usage is TRBV3-1 (or the pseudogene TRBV3-2) and J usage is TRBJ1-1; the match to TRBD1 covers 10 bases. The germline CDR1 and CDR2 sequences are LGHDT and YNNKEL (reference sequence). J lost 5 bases, V lost 1 base, and 1 base had no gene match. The CDR3 sequence is 14 residues long. CDR3 sequence reads: CASSQGTGGTEAFF. CDR3 DNA: TGTGCCAGCAGCCAAGGGACAGGGGGGACTGAAGCTTTCTTT.